A selection of T cell receptor beta chains follows, all from one sample in a study of blood T cells in healthy people across ages. Each CDR3 protein gets one entry after TCRdb re-called the 5' RACE reads with MiXCR. The data hold about 1.4 million distinct CDR3 sequences, with 45% to 70% observed a single time. Sequenced: blood. The receptors stem from a young man in good health. Each CDR3 is given with its conserved first and last residue. D genes are given only for firm matches. Only some rows state a clone size, as once, few, many or a class for expanded clones.

v_call: TRBV20-1
j_call: TRBJ2-2
clone_size: .
d_call: TRBD2
cdr3_aa: CSAALAGGTGELFF
cdr3_nt: TGCAGTGCTGCGCTAGCGGGAGGGACCGGGGAGCTGTTTTTT

v_call: TRBV7-9
j_call: TRBJ2-2
clone_size: .
d_call: TRBD1
cdr3_aa: CASSMGQGNTGELFF
cdr3_nt: TGTGCCAGCAGCATGGGACAGGGGAACACCGGGGAGCTGTTTTTT

v_call: TRBV12-3/TRBV12-4
j_call: TRBJ2-3
clone_size: few
d_call: TRBD2
cdr3_aa: CASSHDSWGGPNYTDTQYF
cdr3_nt: TGTGCCAGCAGCCATGATTCCTGGGGAGGGCCGAACTACACAGATACGCAGTATTTT

v_call: TRBV3-1
j_call: TRBJ2-7
clone_size: .
d_call: .
cdr3_aa: CASSQDTVRSYEQYF
cdr3_nt: TGTGCCAGCAGCCAAGATACGGTCAGGAGCTACGAGCAGTACTTC

v_call: TRBV2
j_call: TRBJ2-7
clone_size: .
d_call: TRBD1
cdr3_aa: CASRAGTGGSYEQYF
cdr3_nt: TGTGCCAGCAGGGCCGGGACAGGGGGTTCCTACGAGCAGTACTTC

v_call: TRBV10-3
j_call: TRBJ2-3
clone_size: .
d_call: TRBD2
cdr3_aa: CAISADSGGMTSTDTQYF
cdr3_nt: TGTGCCATCAGTGCGGATAGCGGGGGTATGACTAGCACAGATACGCAGTATTTT

v_call: TRBV4-1
j_call: TRBJ2-4
clone_size: .
d_call: TRBD2
cdr3_aa: CASSQAPGLAGTLAKNIQYF
cdr3_nt: TGCGCCAGCAGCCAAGCCCCCGGGCTAGCGGGGACCTTAGCCAAAAACATTCAGTACTTC

v_call: TRBV3-1
j_call: TRBJ2-5
clone_size: .
d_call: TRBD1
cdr3_aa: CASSHRGQGRWEQYF
cdr3_nt: TGTGCCAGCAGCCATAGAGGACAGGGGCGGTGGGAGCAGTACTTC

v_call: TRBV6-5
j_call: TRBJ2-1
clone_size: few
d_call: .
cdr3_aa: CAASRPDSYNEQFF
cdr3_nt: TGTGCCGCCTCCCGACCGGATTCCTACAATGAGCAGTTCTTC

v_call: TRBV6-1
j_call: TRBJ2-5
clone_size: .
d_call: .
cdr3_aa: CASIEVGTQYF
cdr3_nt: TGTGCCAGCATCGAGGTGGGGACCCAGTACTTC

v_call: TRBV29-1
j_call: TRBJ1-2
clone_size: .
d_call: TRBD1
cdr3_aa: CSVEDSRQGGRYTF
cdr3_nt: TGCAGCGTTGAAGATTCCCGACAGGGCGGGCGCTACACCTTC

v_call: TRBV3-1
j_call: TRBJ2-5
clone_size: few
d_call: .
cdr3_aa: CASSPDYSQETQYF
cdr3_nt: TGTGCCAGCAGCCCGGACTATTCCCAAGAGACCCAGTACTTC

v_call: TRBV14
j_call: TRBJ2-1
clone_size: .
d_call: TRBD1
cdr3_aa: CASSQSRDRMWNEQFF
cdr3_nt: TGTGCCAGCAGCCAGAGCCGGGACAGGATGTGGAATGAGCAGTTCTTC

v_call: TRBV14
j_call: TRBJ1-2
clone_size: few
d_call: .
cdr3_aa: CASRPGRDYGYTF
cdr3_nt: TGTGCCAGCAGACCCGGACGGGACTATGGCTACACCTTC

v_call: TRBV14
j_call: TRBJ1-4
clone_size: .
d_call: .
cdr3_aa: CASSPGDNEKLFF
cdr3_nt: TGTGCCAGCAGCCCAGGAGATAATGAAAAACTGTTTTTT

v_call: TRBV6-6
j_call: TRBJ1-3
clone_size: .
d_call: .
cdr3_aa: CASSAGGNWASGNTIYF
cdr3_nt: TGTGCCAGCAGCGCCGGGGGGAATTGGGCCTCTGGAAACACCATATATTTT

v_call: TRBV2
j_call: TRBJ2-3
clone_size: .
d_call: TRBD2
cdr3_aa: CASPSGVGDTQYF
cdr3_nt: TGTGCCAGCCCTAGCGGGGTCGGAGATACGCAGTATTTT

v_call: TRBV7-2
j_call: TRBJ2-1
clone_size: .
d_call: TRBD2
cdr3_aa: CASSLLGLAYNEQFF
cdr3_nt: TGTGCCAGCAGCTTACTGGGACTAGCTTACAATGAGCAGTTCTTC

v_call: TRBV15
j_call: TRBJ2-3
clone_size: .
d_call: .
cdr3_aa: CATRPLGYSTDTQYF
cdr3_nt: TGTGCCACCAGACCCTTGGGCTATAGCACAGATACGCAGTATTTT

v_call: TRBV4-2
j_call: TRBJ1-2
clone_size: few
d_call: .
cdr3_aa: CASSQDRLTNYGYTF
cdr3_nt: TGTGCCAGCAGCCAAGATAGGTTAACTAACTATGGCTACACCTTC

v_call: TRBV27
j_call: TRBJ2-2
clone_size: .
d_call: .
cdr3_aa: CASSPNGVPFPGELFF
cdr3_nt: TGTGCCAGCAGTCCTAATGGGGTTCCCTTCCCCGGGGAGCTGTTTTTT

v_call: TRBV25-1
j_call: TRBJ2-3
clone_size: .
d_call: .
cdr3_aa: CASSESDQPSTDTQYF
cdr3_nt: TGTGCCAGCAGTGAATCGGACCAACCTAGCACAGATACGCAGTATTTT

v_call: TRBV4-2
j_call: TRBJ1-1
clone_size: .
d_call: .
cdr3_aa: CASSYRTNTEAFF
cdr3_nt: TGTGCCAGCAGCTACAGGACGAACACTGAAGCTTTCTTT

v_call: TRBV27
j_call: TRBJ1-4
clone_size: few
d_call: .
cdr3_aa: CASSFLGGQNEKLFF
cdr3_nt: TGTGCCAGCAGTTTTCTGGGGGGTCAGAATGAAAAACTGTTTTTT

v_call: TRBV28
j_call: TRBJ2-7
clone_size: .
d_call: .
cdr3_aa: CASSSGGGIDEQYF
cdr3_nt: TGTGCCAGCAGTTCGGGGGGCGGGATAGACGAGCAGTACTTC

v_call: TRBV27
j_call: TRBJ1-2
clone_size: few
d_call: .
cdr3_aa: CASRGEDYGYTF
cdr3_nt: TGTGCCAGCAGAGGAGAGGACTATGGCTACACCTTC

v_call: TRBV19
j_call: TRBJ2-7
clone_size: .
d_call: .
cdr3_aa: CASSTTADASSYEQYF
cdr3_nt: TGTGCCAGTAGTACAACCGCAGATGCCAGCTCCTACGAGCAGTACTTC